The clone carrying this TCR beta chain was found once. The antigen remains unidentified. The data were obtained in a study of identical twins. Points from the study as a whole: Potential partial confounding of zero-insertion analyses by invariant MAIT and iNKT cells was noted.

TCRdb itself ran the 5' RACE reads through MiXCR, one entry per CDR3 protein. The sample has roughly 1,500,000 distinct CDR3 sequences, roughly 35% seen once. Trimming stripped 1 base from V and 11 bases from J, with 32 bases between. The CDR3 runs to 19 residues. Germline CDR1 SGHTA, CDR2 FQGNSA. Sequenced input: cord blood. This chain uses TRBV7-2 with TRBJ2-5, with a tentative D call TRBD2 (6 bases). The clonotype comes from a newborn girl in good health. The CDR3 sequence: CASSLVTGRAGPVHNEQYF. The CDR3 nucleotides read TGTGCCAGCAGCTTAGTAACCGGGAGAGCCGGACCGGTTCACAATGAGCAGTACTTC.